This T cell receptor beta chain derives from a study of blood T cell repertoires in COVID-19. Study background: COVID-19 samples, acute and convalescent, were from the United States, Italy and Spain. T cells, B-cell-depleted T cells, or PBMCs provided the cDNA or gDNA that served as material.

CDR3 size: 20 residues. The V end lost 5 bases, the J end lost 1 base, and 24 bases lay between the germline ends. Germline CDR1 SGHVS, CDR2 FNYEAQ. In Seattle, patients joined the study during active infection and were tracked longitudinally. In the study's own analysis: Amplifying reference gene primers gave estimates of nucleated cell counts. Generated by immunoSEQ multiplex PCR, the TCRdb table keeps only in-frame clones and is missing some. V and J calls plus clone size are reproduced from that table; the DNA served to infer D and trimming. The data show more than 85,000 clones, around 90% seen once.

Sequencing input: peripheral blood. The source of this sequence is a woman between 50 and 59 years old with COVID-19, enrolled during active disease. The genes are TRBV7-6 and TRBJ2-6; tentative D call: TRBD2 (7 bases). This CDR3 reads CASSLRGSTGTKSGANVLTF. The DNA of the CDR3 is TGTGCCAGCAGCCTGAGAGGGAGCACAGGGACTAAATCTGGGGCCAACGTCCTGACTTTC.